The clone carrying this TCR beta chain was seen at least ten times. The sample originates from a study of early T cells in non-severe SARS-CoV-2 infection. TCRdb fed the 5' RACE reads into MiXCR, producing one record per CDR3 protein. The sample has about 64,000 distinct CDR3 sequences, around 4.9% seen once. The ends were cut back, 5 bases at V and 2 bases at J, with 12 bases in the middle. The CDR3 spans 14 residues. The germline gives CDR1 SGHVS, CDR2 FQNEAQ. The origin of this receptor is an adult who was a healthcare worker with PCR-confirmed SARS-CoV-2 infection or an uninfected control (not recorded which). Material for sequencing was whole blood. The chain joins TRBV7-8 to TRBJ1-2, with D hard to call. For the CDR3, the DNA is TGTGCCAGCAGCACCCTAAGCACCAACTATGGCTACACCTTC. Residues: CASSTLSTNYGYTF.